What follows describes a single T cell receptor (beta chain). This clonotype was detected ten times or more. It has no known antigen specificity. Base quality data are lacking; no much larger clone is found one base away. The sample was run on an Illumina HiSeq 1500. TCRdb handled the public reads itself, with Q25 trimming in fastp and clone calling in MiXCR, and kept productive beta chains. Here each entry gathers all rows of one CDR3 protein and keeps the most common genes and DNA. A total of under 100,000 distinct CDR3 sequences appear in this sample, about 4% of them only once. The top ten constitute 3.5% to 6% of the sample. This record comes from a study of T cell repertoires in cytomegalovirus infection (dated by TCRdb to between 2018 and 2020). For the study in its entirety: The HLA type of each donor mattered for the analysis, because public TCR beta signatures pointed to carriage of CMV infection along with the matching HLA type. Results the study describes overall, beyond this receptor: The ex vivo response was dominated by HLA-C-restricted CMV-specific TCR beta clonotypes, which also provided the single most frequent clonotype in two of eight donors. Cumulative frequency of public TCR beta family members discriminated carriers of CMV infection plus the relevant HLA type in this cohort and an independent approximately 400-donor cohort.

Taken from the germline V gene, the CDR1 and CDR2 loops are SGHVS and FQNEAQ. At the junction V is shortened by 1 base and J by 1 base; bases outside the gene matches: 3. Reading from cysteine to phenylalanine, the CDR3 counts 16 amino acids. Only the CDR3 region is kept as DNA, spanning 48 bases read in frame from base 1. The sequencing sample was made of PBMCs. The receptor comes from a human donor in good health (CMV status not recorded). Some clones in this sample may be carry-over from other donors' samples. Here the chain combines TRBV7-8 and TRBJ2-1, and 8 junctional nucleotides match TRBD1. The base sequence is TGTGCCAGCAGCTTAGGCCGGGACAGGTCCTACAATGAGCAGTTCTTC. The resulting protein is CASSLGRDRSYNEQFF. Joined to the reference TRBV7-8 and TRBJ2-1 proteins, this CDR3 gives the full variable domain: GAGVSQSPRYKVAKRGQDVALRCDPISGHVSLFWYQQALGQGPEFLTYFQNEAQLDKSGLPSDRFFAERPEGSVSTLKIQRTQQEDSAVYLCASSLGRDRSYNEQFFGPGTRLTVL.